The next 16 T cell receptor beta chains were all read from a single sample in a study of cytomegalovirus exposure and HLA in healthy donors. PCR amplification relied on 60 Vbeta primers (plus 13 Jbeta primers). TCRdb's copy holds only in-frame clones and misses some; the assay was immunoSEQ multiplex PCR. The data show roughly 140,000 clones, roughly 76% seen once. The sequenced sample was PBMCs. These receptors all stem from a man aged 18 to 30 in good health and CMV-seronegative.

CDR3 sequence: CASSLSGRGAYGYTF. CDR3 DNA sequence: TGCGCCAGCAGCTTGTCGGGCAGGGGGGCCTATGGCTACACCTTC. The V and J genes are TRBV5-1 and TRBJ1-2, with TRBD1 matching 7 bases. Germline V gene data show CDR1 as SGHRS and CDR2 as YFSETQ. V gave up 1 base and J gave up 4 bases; unmatched junction bases: 7. CDR3 length: 15 residues.

The DNA of the CDR3 is TGTGCCAGCAGCTCCCAAGGACTGGTTGGTGATGAGCAGTTCTTC. This sequence encodes CASSSQGLVGDEQFF. This chain links TRBV7-2 with TRBJ2-1; possibly TRBD2 for D (5 bases). V was shortened by 4 bases and J by 8 bases, with 18 bases between the two germline ends. The CDR3 is 15 amino acids. CDR1 and CDR2 (germline): SGHTA, FQGNSA.

J is TRBJ1-5 and V is TRBV9; D is ambiguous. With 3 bases removed from V and 2 bases from J, the gap between germline ends came to 6 bases. CDR3 length: 13 residues. CDR1 and CDR2 (germline): SGDLS, YYNGEE. In DNA, the CDR3 is TGTGCCAGCAGCGCGGGAGGCAATCAGCCCCAGCATTTT. This gives the protein CASSAGGNQPQHF.

The gene calls are TRBV15 and TRBJ2-2; D is undetermined. The length of the CDR3 is 17 residues. The germline CDR1 and CDR2 sequences are LNHNV and YYDKDF (reference sequence). V lost 0 bases to trimming and J lost 0 bases, with 11 bases between them. CDR3 bases: TGTGCCACCAGCAGAGATCTGGTGCTAACGAACACCGGGGAGCTGTTTTTT. As protein: CATSRDLVLTNTGELFF.

V gene TRBV11-2 combines with J gene TRBJ2-1; 15 bases line up with TRBD2. The CDR3 length is 18 residues. CDR1 SGHAT and CDR2 FQNNGV come from the germline V gene. The J segment lost 7 bases and the V segment lost 5 bases, leaving 12 bases of the junction unmatched. In DNA form, the CDR3 reads TGTGCCAGCAGCCCTGGACTAGCGGGGGGGCCTAAGTGGAATGAGCAGTTCTTC. It codes for CASSPGLAGGPKWNEQFF.

In nucleotides, the CDR3 is TGTGCCAGCAGCCAAGTCCATCCCTACGAGCAGTACTTC. It codes for CASSQVHPYEQYF. This chain links TRBV14 with TRBJ2-7, with no clear D. CDR1 and CDR2 (germline): SGHDN, FVKESK. There are 13 residues in the CDR3. Trimming took 1 base from V and 2 from J, leaving 6 bases between them.

This clone came up a few times. V gene TRBV6-4 combines with J gene TRBJ1-1; D is perhaps TRBD1 (5 bases). Germline V gives CDR1 MRHNA, CDR2 SNTAGT. This CDR3 comprises 12 residues. DNA of the CDR3: TGTGCTCCGCCGGGGGTGGACACTGAAGCTTTCTTT. Amino acids: CAPPGVDTEAFF.

The chain links TRBV28 to TRBJ2-7; TRBD1 agrees at 11 bases. Germline lookup yields CDR1 MDHEN and CDR2 SYDVKM. The length of the CDR3 is 15 residues. After removal of 7 bases from V and 2 bases from J, the junction contained 7 bases not matched to a gene. The CDR3 region has the DNA TGTGCCAGCAACGGTCCGGGACAGGGGGCCTACGAGCAGTACTTC. Translating gives CASNGPGQGAYEQYF.

The chain has TRBV19 and TRBJ2-5; tentative D call: TRBD1 (6 bases). The CDR3 runs 16 residues. V was clipped by 4 bases and J by 4 bases, with 19 bases between them. CDR1 is LNHDA and CDR2 is SQIVND in the germline V gene (reference sequence). The CDR3 region is CASSTFWTAQGETQYF. The DNA of the CDR3 is TGTGCCAGTAGTACCTTTTGGACAGCCCAGGGAGAGACCCAGTACTTC. The full variable domain, its missing parts supplied by reference TRBV19 and TRBJ2-5, is DGGITQSPKYLFRKEGQNVTLSCEQNLNHDAMYWYRQDPGQGLRLIYYSQIVNDFQKGDIAEGYSVSREKKESFPLTVTSAQKNPTAFYLCASSTFWTAQGETQYFGPGTRLLVL.

This clone showed up just a few times. The same CDR3 also results from other DNA sequences found in this sample. V is TRBV30 and J is TRBJ2-7, with D perhaps matching TRBD1 (6 bases). The CDR3 has 12 amino acids. V lost 2 bases and J 3 bases, leaving 8 bases between the germline ends. Germline loops: CDR1 GTSNPN, CDR2 SVGIG (reference sequence). DNA for the CDR3: TGTGCCTGGAGTCAACAGGGCTACGAGCAGTACTTC. Protein: CAWSQQGYEQYF.

This chain connects TRBV19 to TRBJ2-7; 9 bases match TRBD1. Trimming removed 5 bases from V and 2 bases from J; junction bases left unmatched: 7. Germline CDR1 LNHDA, CDR2 SQIVND (reference sequence). This CDR3 is 15 amino acids long. The CDR3 nucleotides are TGTGCCAGTAGTCCGACAGGGGGTACAACCTACGAGCAGTACTTC. This codes for CASSPTGGTTYEQYF.

This clone occurred once. This chain joins TRBV18 and TRBJ2-7; 14 nucleotides match TRBD2. This CDR3 is built from 17 residues. The V gene end was trimmed by 4 bases and the J gene end by 3 bases; junction bases not matched to a gene: 8. Germline values: CDR1 KGHSH, CDR2 LQKENI. Here the CDR3 reads CASSQTSGRAHLYEQYF. The CDR3 DNA follows: TGTGCCAGCTCACAGACTAGCGGGAGGGCCCATCTCTACGAGCAGTACTTC.

CDR3 in amino acids: CASTGQGTVREQFF. Here the CDR3 DNA reads TGTGCCAGCACTGGACAGGGCACCGTAAGGGAGCAGTTCTTC. The genes are TRBV2 and TRBJ2-1; 8 bases match TRBD1. The CDR3 is made up of 14 amino acids. J lost 10 bases, V lost 7 bases, and 12 bases had no gene match. Per the germline V gene, CDR1 is SNHLY and CDR2 is FYNNEI.

The chain joins TRBV30 to TRBJ1-2; D gene uncertain. In germline, CDR1 is GTSNPN, CDR2 SVGIG (reference sequence). The CDR3 loop spans 13 amino acids. Trimming left V 8 bases short and J 8 bases short, with 21 bases between. CDR3 amino acids: CAQQQSGVSGYTF. CDR3 nucleotide sequence: TGTGCCCAGCAACAGAGCGGGGTTTCGGGCTACACCTTC.

This chain joins TRBV30 and TRBJ1-5; unclear D gene. Looked up from germline, CDR1 is GTSNPN and CDR2 is SVGIG (reference sequence). With 4 bases removed from V and 0 bases from J, the gap between germline ends came to 19 bases. The CDR3 extends over 17 amino acids. CDR3 residues: CAWTPEGFSYSNQPQHF. The CDR3 nucleotides read TGTGCCTGGACTCCCGAGGGCTTCTCCTATAGCAATCAGCCCCAGCATTTT.

This clone was seen a few times. The J gene is TRBJ1-2, the V gene TRBV4-1; a possible D gene is TRBD1 (6 bases). V lost 4 bases and J lost 3, with 18 bases in between. The CDR3 spans 16 residues. Germline CDR1 is MGHRA and CDR2 is YSYEKL. In DNA form, the CDR3 reads TGCGCCAGCAGCCGGGATACGGGCAGGGGCGACTATGGCTACACCTTC. As protein: CASSRDTGRGDYGYTF.